This T cell receptor (beta chain) stems from a study of post-analysis software for immune sequencing data. On the study more broadly: Both relapsing-remitting and secondary progressive multiple sclerosis featured among the disease courses, as did progressive-relapsing multiple sclerosis.

Details on this clonotype: Its antigen remains unidentified.

Incorporated into the TCR beta cDNA libraries were unique molecular identifiers, which served to reduce PCR and sequencing biases. TCRdb used MiXCR to reprocess the PCR reads, holding one entry per CDR3 protein. The sample records fewer than 700,000 distinct CDR3 sequences, around 47% being singletons. Study findings and constraints: The F measure placed samples prepared in the same batch into strongly shared clusters. Controls' normalized Chao1 diversity significantly exceeded that of multiple sclerosis patients.

The clonotype originates from a girl under 18 with multiple sclerosis. The sample comprised blood.

The CDR3 nucleotides are TGCAGTGCTAGAGTCCCAGTCCAAGAGACCCAGTACTTC. It encodes CSARVPVQETQYF. The rearrangement joins TRBV20-1 to TRBJ2-5; D gene unclear. CDR1 and CDR2 from the germline V gene are DFQATT and SNEGSKA (reference sequence). V gave up 1 base and J gave up 1 base, with 7 bases separating them. This CDR3 comprises 13 residues.